This T cell receptor (beta chain) was captured by sequencing in a study of metastatic and nonmetastatic thyroid tumors. Whole-study context: Repertoires from malignant and benign thyroid patients were compared across blood and tumor or nodule tissue. The study, taken as a whole, reports: Malignant tumors reportedly showed significantly higher TCR beta diversity than benign nodules in both blood and tumor.

Thyroid surgery had not been preceded by any treatment in any patient. This clone is categorized as medium-sized. The antigen is undetermined. TCRdb recomputed clones from the PCR reads via MiXCR. The table has about 18,000 clones, more than 30% seen once. CDR3 length: 11 residues. Germline-derived CDR1 and CDR2 are DFQATT and SNEGSKA (reference sequence). Between the trimmed V and J ends, which lost 3 bases and 6 bases, there was a span of 9 bases. The chain employs TRBV20-1 and TRBJ2-7; D remains unclear. Specimen: tumor tissue. This receptor was obtained from a male donor with papillary thyroid cancer or a benign thyroid nodule (not recorded which). Some clones in this sample may be carry-over from other donors' samples. The CDR3 protein is CSASSPSEQYF. CDR3 sequence (DNA): TGCAGTGCTAGTTCCCCATCCGAGCAGTACTTC.